This TCR beta chain was captured by sequencing in a study of human T cells and chemical hapten exposure. TCRdb ran MiXCR on the RACE reads and lists one entry per CDR3 protein. Here the sample spans 85,000 to 100,000 distinct CDR3 sequences, roughly a tenth being singletons. V lost 1 base and J 1 base, leaving 17 bases between the germline ends. The CDR3 contains 17 residues. CDR1 is SGHNT, CDR2 YYREEE, per germline (reference sequence). This clonotype was seen at least ten times. Indicated time point: pre-sensitization, week 0. Treatment in this sample: therapeutic diphenylcyclopropenone sensitization with weekly scalp DPC. Patch tests were applied only after blood draws.

The sample was whole blood, taken in connection with sensitization to the hapten diphenylcyclopropenone (DPC). The chain combines TRBV5-4 with TRBJ2-5, with a possible D match to TRBD2 (5 bases). The receptor was derived from a woman aged 55 to 70 with alopecia areata. Some clones in this sample may be carry-over from other donors' samples. The CDR3 is CASSLWRRGNRQETQYF. CDR3 sequence (DNA): TGTGCCAGCAGCTTGTGGCGCCGGGGAAACCGCCAAGAGACCCAGTACTTC.